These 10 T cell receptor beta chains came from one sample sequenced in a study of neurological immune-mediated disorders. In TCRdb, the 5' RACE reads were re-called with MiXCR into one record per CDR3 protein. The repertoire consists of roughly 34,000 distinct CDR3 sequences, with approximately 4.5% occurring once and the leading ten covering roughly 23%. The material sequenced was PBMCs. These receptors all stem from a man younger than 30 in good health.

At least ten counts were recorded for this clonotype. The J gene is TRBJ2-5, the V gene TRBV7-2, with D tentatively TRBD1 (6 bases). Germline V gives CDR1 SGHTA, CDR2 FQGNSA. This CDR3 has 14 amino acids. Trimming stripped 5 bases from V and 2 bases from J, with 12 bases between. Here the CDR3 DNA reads TGTGCCAGCAGCCTTCGACAGGCTCAAGAGACCCAGTACTTC. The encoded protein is CASSLRQAQETQYF.

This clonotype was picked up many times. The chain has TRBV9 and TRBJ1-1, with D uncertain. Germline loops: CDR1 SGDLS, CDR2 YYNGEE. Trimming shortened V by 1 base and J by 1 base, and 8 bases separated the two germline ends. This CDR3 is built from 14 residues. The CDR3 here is CASSVSWENTEAFF. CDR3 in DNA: TGTGCCAGCAGCGTAAGCTGGGAGAACACTGAAGCTTTCTTT. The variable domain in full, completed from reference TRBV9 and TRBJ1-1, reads DSGVTQTPKHLITATGQRVTLRCSPRSGDLSVYWYQQSLDQGLQFLIQYYNGEERAKGNILERFSAQQFPDLHSELNLSSLELGDSALYFCASSVSWENTEAFFGQGTRLTVV.

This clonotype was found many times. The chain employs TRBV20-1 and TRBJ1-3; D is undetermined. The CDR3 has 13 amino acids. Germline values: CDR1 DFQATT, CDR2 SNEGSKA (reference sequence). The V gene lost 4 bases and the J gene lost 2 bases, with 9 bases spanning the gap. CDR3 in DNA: TGCAGTGCTATAGGCGGAGCTGGAAACACCATATATTTT. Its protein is CSAIGGAGNTIYF.

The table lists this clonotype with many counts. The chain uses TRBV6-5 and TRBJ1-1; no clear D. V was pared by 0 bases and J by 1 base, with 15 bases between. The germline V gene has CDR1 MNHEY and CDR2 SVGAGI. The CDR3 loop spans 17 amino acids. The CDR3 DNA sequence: TGTGCCAGCAGTTACTCGGGTCCGGAGTGGGGGAACACTGAAGCTTTCTTT. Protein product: CASSYSGPEWGNTEAFF.

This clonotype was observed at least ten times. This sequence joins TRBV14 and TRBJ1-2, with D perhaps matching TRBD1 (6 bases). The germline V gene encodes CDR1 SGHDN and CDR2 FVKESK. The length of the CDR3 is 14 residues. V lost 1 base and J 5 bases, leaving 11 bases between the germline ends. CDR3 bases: TGTGCCAGCAGCCAAGCCTTAGGGGGATATGGCTACACCTTC. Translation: CASSQALGGYGYTF. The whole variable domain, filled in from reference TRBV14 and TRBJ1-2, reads EAGVTQFPSHSVIEKGQTVTLRCDPISGHDNLYWYRRVMGKEIKFLLHFVKESKQDESGMPNNRFLAERTGGTYSTLKVQPAELEDSGVYFCASSQALGGYGYTFGSGTRLTVV.

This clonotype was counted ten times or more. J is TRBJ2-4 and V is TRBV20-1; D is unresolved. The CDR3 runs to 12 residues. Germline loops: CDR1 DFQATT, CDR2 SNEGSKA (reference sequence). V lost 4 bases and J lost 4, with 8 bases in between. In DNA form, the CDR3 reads TGCAGTGCTATGACCTTAAAAAACATTCAGTACTTC. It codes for CSAMTLKNIQYF.

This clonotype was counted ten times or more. The CDR3 sequence is CSARGIQSYGYTF. The CDR3 nucleotides read TGCAGTGCTAGAGGAATTCAGAGTTATGGCTACACCTTC. This chain uses TRBV20-1 with TRBJ1-2; D not certain. This CDR3 is built from 13 residues. Trimming took off 1 base at V and 5 bases at J, with 11 bases between the two ends. Germline CDR1 is DFQATT and CDR2 is SNEGSKA (reference sequence).

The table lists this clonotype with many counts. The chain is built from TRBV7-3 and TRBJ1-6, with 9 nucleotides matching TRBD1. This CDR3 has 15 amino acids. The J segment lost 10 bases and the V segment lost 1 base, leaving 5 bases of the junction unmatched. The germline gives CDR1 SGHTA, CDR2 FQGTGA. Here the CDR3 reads CASSLNPGQGSPLHF. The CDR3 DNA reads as TGTGCCAGCAGCTTAAACCCGGGACAGGGCTCACCCCTCCACTTT. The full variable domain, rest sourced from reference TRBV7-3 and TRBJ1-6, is GAGVSQTPSNKVTEKGKYVELRCDPISGHTALYWYRQSLGQGPEFLIYFQGTGAADDSGLPNDRFFAVRPEGSVSTLKIQRTERGDSAVYLCASSLNPGQGSPLHFGNGTRLTVT.

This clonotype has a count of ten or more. The CDR3 sequence is CASSLGAVGETQYF. In DNA, the CDR3 is TGCGCCAGCAGCTTGGGTGCTGTCGGGGAGACCCAGTACTTC. The genes are TRBV5-1 and TRBJ2-5; D is unresolved. This CDR3 region has 14 residues. V dropped 0 bases and J dropped 5 bases, with 11 bases sitting between them. CDR1 is SGHRS and CDR2 is YFSETQ in the germline V gene.

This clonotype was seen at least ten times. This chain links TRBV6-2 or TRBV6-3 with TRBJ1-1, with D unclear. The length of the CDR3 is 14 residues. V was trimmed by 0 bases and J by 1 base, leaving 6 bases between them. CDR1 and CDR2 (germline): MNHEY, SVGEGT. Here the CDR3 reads CASSYSTGNTEAFF. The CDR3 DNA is TGTGCCAGCAGTTACTCGACGGGGAACACTGAAGCTTTCTTT.